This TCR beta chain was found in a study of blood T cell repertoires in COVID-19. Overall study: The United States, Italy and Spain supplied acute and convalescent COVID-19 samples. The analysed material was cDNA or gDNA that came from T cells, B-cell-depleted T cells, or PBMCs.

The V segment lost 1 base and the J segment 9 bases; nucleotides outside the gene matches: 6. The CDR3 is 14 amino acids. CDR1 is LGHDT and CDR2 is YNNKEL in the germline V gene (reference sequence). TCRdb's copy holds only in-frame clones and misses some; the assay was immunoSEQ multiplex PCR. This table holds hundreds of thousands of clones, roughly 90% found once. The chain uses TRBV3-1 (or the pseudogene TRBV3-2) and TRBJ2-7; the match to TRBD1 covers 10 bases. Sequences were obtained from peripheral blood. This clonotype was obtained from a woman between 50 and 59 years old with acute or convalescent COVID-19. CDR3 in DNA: TGTGCCAGCAGCCAAGGGGACAGGGGCGAAAGGCAGTACTTC. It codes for CASSQGDRGERQYF.